Listed here are 28 T cell receptor beta chains from one sample, sequenced in a study of shared clonotypes between healthy human individuals. Clones were read by immunoSEQ multiplex PCR, and TCRdb kept only the in-frame ones, dropping some. The sample holds over 950,000 clones; around three quarters are singletons and the top ten take roughly 0.83%. The specimen sequenced was memory CD4+ T cells from PBMCs. Documented subset: CD45RA-negative fraction. All receptors derive from a man between 18 and 29 years old in good health. Some clones in this sample may be carry-over from other donors' samples.

The J gene is TRBJ2-2, the V gene TRBV7-8, with 13 bases that match TRBD2. Trimming removed 5 bases from V and 0 bases from J; junction bases left unmatched: 9. CDR3 length: 19 residues. Looked up from germline, CDR1 is SGHVS and CDR2 is FQNEAQ. The CDR3 region is CASSPILGTSGANTGELFF. CDR3 nucleotide sequence: TGTGCCAGCAGCCCAATACTCGGGACTAGCGGGGCGAACACCGGGGAGCTGTTTTTT.

The rearrangement joins TRBV10-3 to TRBJ2-1; D is possibly TRBD2 (5 bases). V shed 10 bases and J shed 6 bases, with 22 bases lying between them. The germline V gene encodes CDR1 ENHRY and CDR2 SYGVKD. This CDR3 is built from 15 residues. CDR3 loop: CATKAGINPPNEQFF. The CDR3 nucleotides read TGTGCCACAAAGGCCGGGATAAACCCCCCCAATGAGCAGTTCTTC.

The V gene is TRBV5-4, the J gene TRBJ2-5; D uncertain. Trimming shortened V by 5 bases and J by 4 bases, and 9 bases separated the two germline ends. Germline V gene data show CDR1 as SGHNT and CDR2 as YYREEE (reference sequence). CDR3 size: 12 residues. CDR3 nucleotide sequence: TGTGCCAGCAGTTTCCGCGGAGAGACCCAGTACTTC. This codes for CASSFRGETQYF. The whole variable domain, remainder taken from reference TRBV5-4 and TRBJ2-5, is ETGVTQSPTHLIKTRGQQVTLRCSSQSGHNTVSWYQQALGQGPQFIFQYYREEENGRGNFPPRFSGLQFPNYSSELNVNALELDDSALYLCASSFRGETQYFGPGTRLLVL.

This CDR3 reads CASSLGWGVASETNEQFF. DNA of the CDR3: TGTGCCAGCAGCTTAGGTTGGGGTGTGGCTAGCGAGACCAATGAGCAGTTCTTC. The chain has TRBV11-3 and TRBJ2-1, with D perhaps TRBD2 (6 bases). Germline V gene sequence: CDR1 SGHNT, CDR2 YENEEA. V lost 1 base and J 6 bases, leaving 22 bases between the germline ends. CDR3 length: 18 amino acids.

The rearrangement uses TRBV10-3 and TRBJ2-7, with D unresolved. The V end was cut by 0 bases, the J end by 5 bases, with 11 bases between. Germline V gene lookup returns CDR1 ENHRY and CDR2 SYGVKD. The CDR3 runs to 14 residues. CDR3 sequence: CAISESSGNHEQYF. The CDR3 bases are TGTGCCATCAGTGAGTCGTCGGGTAACCACGAGCAGTACTTC.

This chain links TRBV4-2 with TRBJ2-1, with D possibly being TRBD2 (5 bases). The CDR3 has 14 amino acids. CDR1 and CDR2 (germline): LGHNA, YNFKEQ. The V and J ends lost 0 bases and 7 bases respectively, with 10 bases between them. The CDR3 sequence is CASSQERARNEQFF. CDR3 in DNA: TGTGCCAGCAGCCAAGAGCGGGCACGGAATGAGCAGTTCTTC.

This clone showed up many times. A much larger clone differs by one base, so this may be a read error. The chain joins TRBV5-4 to TRBJ1-5; D gene uncertain. V dropped 0 bases and J dropped 5 bases, with 3 bases sitting between them. Germline values: CDR1 SGHNT, CDR2 YYREEE (reference sequence). The CDR3 sequence is 12 residues long. The CDR3 sequence is CASSLDDQPQHF. The CDR3 DNA follows: TGTGCCAGCAGCTTGGATGATCAGCCCCAGCATTTT.

This clone came up once. V gene TRBV28 combines with J gene TRBJ1-1, with 7 nucleotides matching TRBD1. V trimming: 7 bases; J trimming: 5 bases; junction bases outside the gene matches: 10. The germline V gene encodes CDR1 MDHEN and CDR2 SYDVKM. The CDR3 has 14 residues. The CDR3 protein is CASTMNRGGTEAFF. The CDR3 DNA reads TGTGCCAGCACCATGAACAGGGGAGGGACTGAAGCTTTCTTT.

The chain recombines TRBV7-6 with TRBJ2-3, with 7 bases fitting TRBD2. This CDR3 contains 17 residues. The junction had 11 bases not matched to a gene; V was cut back by 5 bases and J by 0 bases. Germline V gene lookup returns CDR1 SGHVS and CDR2 FNYEAQ. As DNA, the CDR3 is TGTGCCAGCAGCCAACCACCAAGCGGGACTAGCACAGATACGCAGTATTTT. Protein: CASSQPPSGTSTDTQYF.

This clone was counted once. The rearrangement links TRBV2 to TRBJ2-5; weak D call: TRBD1 (5 bases). The germline CDR1 and CDR2 sequences are SNHLY and FYNNEI. The CDR3 consists of 14 residues. Trimming pared 3 bases from V and 2 bases from J, leaving 10 bases between. The CDR3 sequence is CASSETASQETQYF. CDR3 sequence (DNA): TGTGCCAGCAGTGAGACAGCGTCTCAAGAGACCCAGTACTTC.

The genes are TRBV10-2 and TRBJ2-6; TRBD2 matches 7 bases. J lost 0 bases, V lost 5 bases, and 10 bases had no gene match. This CDR3 has 18 residues. The V gene's germline CDR1 is WSHSY and CDR2 SAAADI. CDR3 residues: CASSPRASGTSGANVLTF. The CDR3 DNA follows: TGCGCCAGCAGTCCCCGGGCTAGCGGAACCTCTGGGGCCAACGTCCTGACTTTC.

The chain has TRBV6-5 and TRBJ1-2, with 7 bases identical to TRBD1. Germline lookup yields CDR1 MNHEY and CDR2 SVGAGI. The CDR3 totals 15 residues. V was pared by 0 bases and J by 4 bases, with 5 bases of the junction left unmatched. The CDR3 protein is CASSYSRQGPYGYTF. The CDR3 DNA follows: TGTGCCAGCAGTTACTCGCGACAGGGACCCTATGGCTACACCTTC.

The chain recombines TRBV6-6 with TRBJ2-6; no definite D call. The CDR3 loop spans 14 amino acids. CDR1 is MNHNY, CDR2 SVGAGI, per germline (reference sequence). V was shortened by 6 bases and J by 6 bases, with 12 bases between the two germline ends. CDR3 nucleotides: TGTGCCAGCAGCCTGACTCGAAAGGCCAACGTCCTGACTTTC. It specifies CASSLTRKANVLTF.

The chain carries TRBV6-6 and TRBJ1-3; D ambiguous. With 10 bases removed from V and 0 bases from J, the gap between germline ends came to 13 bases. This CDR3 is 14 amino acids long. Germline CDR1 MNHNY, CDR2 SVGAGI (reference sequence). CDR3 sequence: CATTAASSGNTIYF. In DNA form, the CDR3 reads TGTGCCACCACGGCTGCAAGCTCTGGAAACACCATATATTTT.

The chain uses TRBV7-2 and TRBJ2-7; 11 bases are shared with TRBD2. The CDR3 is made up of 16 amino acids. Germline-derived CDR1 and CDR2 are SGHTA and FQGNSA. The trim removed 3 bases at V and 2 bases at J, leaving 6 bases unmatched. The CDR3 loop is CASSFGSGRDPYEQYF. The CDR3 DNA reads as TGTGCCAGCAGCTTCGGTAGCGGGAGGGATCCCTACGAGCAGTACTTC. The variable domain in full, completed from reference TRBV7-2 and TRBJ2-7, reads GAGVSQSPSNKVTEKGKDVELRCDPISGHTALYWYRQSLGQGLEFLIYFQGNSAPDKSGLPSDRFSAERTGGSVSTLTIQRTQQEDSAVYLCASSFGSGRDPYEQYFGPGTRLTVT.

In regard to this clone: Being one base from a much bigger clone, this may be a read error. The chain is built from TRBV7-2 and TRBJ1-2, with 10 bases identical to TRBD1. The CDR3 is made up of 14 amino acids. Germline V gene sequence: CDR1 SGHTA, CDR2 FQGNSA. J gave up 3 bases and V 4 bases, and 2 bases lay outside the gene matches. The CDR3 nucleotides are TGTGCCAGCAGCTCCGGGACAGGGGACTATGGCTACACCTTC. Translation: CASSSGTGDYGYTF.

The chain joins TRBV5-1 to TRBJ2-1; either TRBD1 or TRBD2 may supply D (6 bases each). The CDR3 has 16 residues. The V end was cut by 4 bases, the J end by 0 bases, with 14 bases between. CDR1 and CDR2 (germline): SGHRS, YFSETQ. CDR3 sequence (DNA): TGCGCCAGCAGCATCGACAGGACTATCTCCTACAATGAGCAGTTCTTC. Translated: CASSIDRTISYNEQFF. The whole variable domain, filled in from reference TRBV5-1 and TRBJ2-1, reads KAGVTQTPRYLIKTRGQQVTLSCSPISGHRSVSWYQQTPGQGLQFLFEYFSETQRNKGNFPGRFSGRQFSNSRSEMNVSTLELGDSALYLCASSIDRTISYNEQFFGPGTRLTVL.

This chain uses TRBV9 with TRBJ2-2; 7 bases agree with TRBD2. The germline gives CDR1 SGDLS, CDR2 YYNGEE. The CDR3 covers 15 residues. V lost 0 bases, J lost 6 bases, and 5 bases stayed unmatched. The CDR3 bases are TGTGCCAGCAGCGTAGGGGAGGGTACGGCCGGGGAGCTGTTTTTT. This sequence encodes CASSVGEGTAGELFF.

The chain employs TRBV2 and TRBJ1-5; tentatively, D is TRBD1 (6 bases). The ends were cut back, 6 bases at V and 0 bases at J, with 12 bases in the middle. The CDR3 loop spans 15 amino acids. Germline CDR1 SNHLY, CDR2 FYNNEI. DNA of the CDR3: TGTGCCAGCAGCGAGGACAGCTATAGCAATCAGCCCCAGCATTTT. Translated: CASSEDSYSNQPQHF. Full variable domain (outside the CDR3, taken from reference TRBV2 and TRBJ1-5): EPEVTQTPSHQVTQMGQEVILRCVPISNHLYFYWYRQILGQKVEFLVSFYNNEISEKSEIFDDQFSVERPDGSNFTLKIRSTKLEDSAMYFCASSEDSYSNQPQHFGDGTRLSIL.

This chain uses TRBV28 with TRBJ2-7; D uncertain. The CDR3 extends over 13 amino acids. Germline CDR1 reads MDHEN; CDR2 reads SYDVKM. The ends were cut back, 1 base at V and 3 bases at J, with 7 bases in the middle. CDR3 sequence: CASSLSPIYEQYF. Written as DNA, the CDR3 is TGTGCCAGCAGTTTATCCCCCATCTACGAGCAGTACTTC. Combining the CDR3 with reference TRBV28 and TRBJ2-7 gives the whole variable domain DVKVTQSSRYLVKRTGEKVFLECVQDMDHENMFWYRQDPGLGLRLIYFSYDVKMKEKGDIPEGYSVSREKKERFSLILESASTNQTSMYLCASSLSPIYEQYFGPGTRLTVT.

The CDR3 is CASSFGRRVLYVGYTF. DNA of the CDR3: TGTGCCAGCAGCTTTGGGAGGAGAGTTCTCTATGTTGGCTACACCTTC. The V and J genes are TRBV5-6 and TRBJ1-2, with D uncertain. This CDR3 spans 16 amino acids. Trimming stripped 2 bases from V and 7 bases from J, with 21 bases between. Germline CDR1 is SGHDT and CDR2 is YYEEEE.

The chain has TRBV7-2 and TRBJ2-2, with 14 bases matching TRBD2. The germline gives CDR1 SGHTA, CDR2 FQGNSA. The CDR3 runs 15 residues. J was trimmed by 6 bases and V by 5 bases; bases with no gene match: 2. For the CDR3, the DNA is TGTGCCAGCAGCATGACTAGCGGGAGGGCCGGGGAGCTGTTTTTT. Protein: CASSMTSGRAGELFF.

The V gene is TRBV20-1, the J gene TRBJ2-7; D is unresolved. V was cut by 4 bases and J by 3 bases, with 4 bases left in between. The CDR3 has 10 amino acids. Germline CDR1 is DFQATT and CDR2 is SNEGSKA (reference sequence). The CDR3 nucleotides read TGCAGTGCTAACCACTACGAGCAGTACTTC. This encodes CSANHYEQYF.

The gene calls are TRBV4-2 and TRBJ1-1; the D is unclear. Germline assignment: CDR1 LGHNA and CDR2 YNFKEQ. Trimming shortened V by 0 bases and J by 3 bases, and 11 bases separated the two germline ends. The CDR3 length is 15 residues. The CDR3 protein is CASSQDPYSYTEAFF. The CDR3 DNA is TGTGCCAGCAGCCAAGATCCTTATAGTTACACTGAAGCTTTCTTT.

This clone has only a few counts. The V call is TRBV6-1, the J call TRBJ1-1; no clear D. Trimming left V 4 bases short and J 5 bases short, with 8 bases between. The germline V gene encodes CDR1 MNHNS and CDR2 SASEGT. This CDR3 has 12 residues. DNA of the CDR3: TGTGCCAGCAGTGCCCAGGCTACTGAAGCTTTCTTT. Translation: CASSAQATEAFF.

As for this clone: A much larger clone is a single base away; this may be a read error. The same CDR3 arises from other DNA sequences in this sample as well. The genes are TRBV20-1 and TRBJ2-5; no definite D call. The CDR3 spans 11 residues. Germline lookup yields CDR1 DFQATT and CDR2 SNEGSKA (reference sequence). The V end was cut by 1 base, the J end by 1 base, with 1 base between. The CDR3 nucleotides are TGCAGTGCTAGAGGCCAAGAGACCCAGTACTTC. Its translation: CSARGQETQYF.

The CDR3 sequence: CASSPRGTSGSPTTYEQYF. As DNA, the CDR3 is TGTGCCAGCTCACCAAGAGGGACTAGCGGGTCGCCGACTACCTACGAGCAGTACTTC. The chain joins TRBV18 to TRBJ2-7; 12 bases line up with TRBD2. Germline assignment: CDR1 KGHSH and CDR2 LQKENI. The ends lost 2 bases at V and 2 bases at J; junction bases unmatched: 13. The CDR3 consists of 19 residues.

V usage is TRBV27 and J usage is TRBJ1-3; D not resolved. Trimming pared 0 bases from V and 0 bases from J, leaving 9 bases between. The germline V gene encodes CDR1 MNHEY and CDR2 SMNVEV (reference sequence). This CDR3 region has 16 residues. The CDR3 nucleotides are TGTGCCAGCAGTTTATCGTACGGAGGCTCTGGAAACACCATATATTTT. Translated, it gives CASSLSYGGSGNTIYF.